The present entry profiles one T cell receptor (beta chain) with its context. Antigen: not known. This sample is drawn from a study of somatic mutations in cytotoxic T cells in rheumatoid arthritis. Study-wide points: An age-related increase in CD8+ clonality was seen in rheumatoid arthritis patients but not in healthy controls. Per patient, the largest CD8+ clone was found to exceed 20% of CD8+ cells in about an eighth of the 65 cases. Nobody adjusted the slight TRBV07 underrepresentation in rheumatoid arthritis patients for multiple comparisons.

From germline, CDR1 is SNHLY and CDR2 FYNNEI. The J segment lost 5 bases and the V segment lost 5 bases, leaving 9 bases of the junction unmatched. The length of the CDR3 is 15 residues. Sequencing was performed with immunoSEQ multiplex PCR; in TCRdb, only in-frame clones are kept and a portion is missing. This repertoire shows more than 25,000 clones, 82% found once; its top ten account for approximately 5.1%. This sequence originates from a man in his fifties or sixties in good health. Input material: CD8+ T cells sorted from blood. The chain carries TRBV2 and TRBJ2-1; 7 bases match TRBD2. The CDR3 sequence is CASSPGTTPDNEQFF. The CDR3 bases are TGTGCCAGCAGTCCCGGGACTACACCCGACAATGAGCAGTTCTTC.